The T cell receptor (beta chain) described here comes from a study of blood T cell repertoires in COVID-19. Study-level background: Spain, Italy and the United States supplied samples that represented acute and convalescent COVID-19.

Original methodology: Nucleated cell counts were estimated from reference gene primer amplification. Profiled with immunoSEQ multiplex PCR; TCRdb holds only in-frame clones, not every one. V, J and clone size are those of that table, while D and trimming were read from the DNA. The sample records about 330,000 clones, more than 85% being singletons. Across 20 to 25 US areas, participants ranged in age from roughly 18 to 95 years. Turning to this clone: The sample has other DNA sequences that encode this CDR3 too.

CDR3 length: 13 amino acids. Germline V gene lookup returns CDR1 LGHDT and CDR2 YNNKEL (reference sequence). Trimming cost V 4 bases and J 2 bases, with 8 bases left between them. The clonotype comes from a woman aged 30 to 39 who had recovered from COVID-19. The V call is TRBV3-1 (or the pseudogene TRBV3-2), the J call TRBJ1-1; D possibly corresponds to TRBD1 (6 bases). The sample taken for sequencing was PBMCs or T cells enriched from blood (not recorded which). CDR3 protein: CASSPDSNTEAFF. The CDR3 DNA reads TGTGCCAGCAGCCCGGACAGCAACACTGAAGCTTTCTTT.